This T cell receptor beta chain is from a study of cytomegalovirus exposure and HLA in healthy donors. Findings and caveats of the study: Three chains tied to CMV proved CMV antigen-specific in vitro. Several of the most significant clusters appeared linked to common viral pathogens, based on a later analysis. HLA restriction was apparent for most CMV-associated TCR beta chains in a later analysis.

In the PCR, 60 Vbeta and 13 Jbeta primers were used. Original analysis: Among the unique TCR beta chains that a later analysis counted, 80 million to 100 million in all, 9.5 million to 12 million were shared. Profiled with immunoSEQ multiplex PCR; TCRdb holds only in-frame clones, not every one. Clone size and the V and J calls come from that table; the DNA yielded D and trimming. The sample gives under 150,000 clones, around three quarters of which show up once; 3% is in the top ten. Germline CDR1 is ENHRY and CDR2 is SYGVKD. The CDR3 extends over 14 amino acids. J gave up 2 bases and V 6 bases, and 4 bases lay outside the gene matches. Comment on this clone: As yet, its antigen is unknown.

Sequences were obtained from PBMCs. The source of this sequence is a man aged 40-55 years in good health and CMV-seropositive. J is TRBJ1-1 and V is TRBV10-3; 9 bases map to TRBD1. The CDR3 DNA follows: TGTGCCATCAGGGACAGGGGTGTAAACACTGAAGCTTTCTTT. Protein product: CAIRDRGVNTEAFF.